This T cell receptor (beta chain) came from a study of blood T cell repertoires in COVID-19. Cohorts were assigned according to the clinical history that participants reported. CDR1 is SNHLY and CDR2 is FYNNEI in the germline V gene. Trimming shortened V by 8 bases and J by 4 bases, and 14 bases separated the two germline ends. This CDR3 is built from 13 residues. Here immunoSEQ multiplex PCR was the method, and the copy in TCRdb shows in-frame clones only, minus some. The sample includes 200,000 to 250,000 clones, 87% of them seen just once. This clonotype was sampled from a woman in her twenties or thirties with acute COVID-19. The source material was PBMCs or T cells enriched from blood (not recorded which). The V gene is TRBV2, the J gene TRBJ1-1; TRBD1 is a possible D gene (5 bases). The CDR3 loop is CASGKGGVTEAFF. The CDR3 DNA follows: TGTGCCAGCGGAAAAGGAGGGGTCACTGAAGCTTTCTTT.